Each of the 26 T cell receptor beta chains below was sequenced from the same sample in a study of cytomegalovirus exposure and HLA in healthy donors. The PCR contained 60 Vbeta and 13 Jbeta primers. TCRdb's table, derived via immunoSEQ multiplex PCR, lists solely in-frame clones and lacks some. In the table there are approximately 150,000 clones, 80% of which are singletons. The sequenced sample was PBMCs. The source is a woman aged 50 to 60 in good health and CMV-seronegative.

The chain couples TRBV4-3 to TRBJ2-7; the D gene is possibly TRBD2 (5 bases). V dropped 1 base and J dropped 2 bases, with 18 bases sitting between them. Germline V lookup: CDR1 LGHNA, CDR2 YSLEER. The CDR3 spans 17 residues. The CDR3 nucleotides read TGCGCCAGCAGCCAAGGTACGGGATTTCTGGACCCCTACGAGCAGTACTTC. Its protein is CASSQGTGFLDPYEQYF.

The chain joins TRBV7-3 to TRBJ2-3; possible D gene TRBD2, 6 bases. This CDR3 has 15 amino acids. Trimming shortened V by 6 bases and J by 0 bases, and 13 bases separated the two germline ends. CDR1 SGHTA and CDR2 FQGTGA come from the germline V gene. In DNA, the CDR3 is TGTGCCAGCAGTTCAAGGAGCGGGAGCACAGATACGCAGTATTTT. Amino acid sequence: CASSSRSGSTDTQYF.

This rearrangement joins TRBV10-3 to TRBJ2-1; 11 bases agree with TRBD1. Germline V lookup: CDR1 ENHRY, CDR2 SYGVKD. Trimming took 4 bases from V and 3 from J; bases not matched to a gene: 2. The CDR3 has 15 amino acids. The CDR3 DNA reads as TGTGCCATCAGTGGGACAGGGGGCAACTACAATGAGCAGTTCTTC. It translates to CAISGTGGNYNEQFF.

This clone was observed a handful of times. The chain employs TRBV5-6 and TRBJ2-7; D remains unclear. The CDR3 consists of 12 residues. Germline CDR1 is SGHDT and CDR2 is YYEEEE. The V end lost 6 bases, the J end lost 6 bases, and 13 bases lay between the germline ends. CDR3 bases: TGTGCCAGCACCACGTTCGGTGGCGAGCAGTACTTC. It yields the protein CASTTFGGEQYF.

The V and J genes are TRBV28 and TRBJ2-1; 7 bases fit TRBD2. CDR3 length: 13 amino acids. The junction had 8 bases not matched to a gene; V was cut back by 8 bases and J by 7 bases. Per germline, CDR1 MDHEN and CDR2 SYDVKM. This CDR3 is CASLKLAENEQFF. The CDR3 DNA sequence: TGTGCCAGCCTTAAGCTAGCGGAAAATGAGCAGTTCTTC.

This clone came up once. The chain combines TRBV19 with TRBJ2-7; no reliable D call. This CDR3 contains 11 residues. Per the germline V gene, CDR1 is LNHDA and CDR2 is SQIVND (reference sequence). Trimming pared 7 bases from V and 2 bases from J, leaving 6 bases between. CDR3 sequence reads: CASTDTYEQYF. CDR3 nucleotides: TGTGCCAGTACCGACACCTACGAGCAGTACTTC.

The V call is TRBV11-3, the J call TRBJ2-1; D gene unclear. The CDR3 runs to 15 residues. Trimming removed 5 bases from V and 0 bases from J, with 11 bases in between. Germline assignment: CDR1 SGHNT and CDR2 YENEEA. The CDR3 sequence: CASSSSVYSYNEQFF. The CDR3, as DNA: TGTGCCAGCAGCAGCAGCGTTTACTCCTACAATGAGCAGTTCTTC.

The rearrangement joins TRBV5-1 to TRBJ1-1, with D possibly being TRBD1 (6 bases). Trimming shortened V by 2 bases and J by 4 bases, and 12 bases separated the two germline ends. This CDR3 is 14 amino acids long. The germline gives CDR1 SGHRS, CDR2 YFSETQ. Here the CDR3 DNA reads TGCGCCAGCAGCTTTGCAGGGGTGGGCACTGAAGCTTTCTTT. This gives the protein CASSFAGVGTEAFF.

The CDR3 loop reads CASSRGNDRGMSQPQHF. Here the CDR3 DNA reads TGTGCCAGCAGCAGAGGGAATGACAGGGGGATGTCTCAGCCCCAGCATTTT. The chain recombines TRBV5-4 with TRBJ1-5, with TRBD1 identical over 9 bases. V gave up 4 bases and J gave up 6 bases; unmatched junction bases: 14. The germline V gene encodes CDR1 SGHNT and CDR2 YYREEE (reference sequence). The CDR3 consists of 17 residues. The full variable domain, completed using reference TRBV5-4 and TRBJ1-5, is ETGVTQSPTHLIKTRGQQVTLRCSSQSGHNTVSWYQQALGQGPQFIFQYYREEENGRGNFPPRFSGLQFPNYSSELNVNALELDDSALYLCASSRGNDRGMSQPQHFGDGTRLSIL.

The V and J genes are TRBV28 and TRBJ2-7; 7 nucleotides match TRBD2. Trimming removed 2 bases from V and 1 base from J; junction bases left unmatched: 5. Germline V gives CDR1 MDHEN, CDR2 SYDVKM. The CDR3 is 15 residues long. CDR3: CASSLEKRGSYEQYF. The DNA for the CDR3 is TGTGCCAGCAGTTTAGAGAAGCGGGGATCCTACGAGCAGTACTTC.

This clone occurred a few times. The V and J genes are TRBV19 and TRBJ1-5; D gene ambiguous. V dropped 3 bases and J dropped 1 base, with 13 bases sitting between them. The length of the CDR3 is 16 residues. CDR1 is LNHDA, CDR2 SQIVND, per germline (reference sequence). The CDR3 protein is CASSMLVEGSNQPQHF. As DNA, the CDR3 is TGTGCCAGTAGTATGCTCGTCGAGGGCAGCAATCAGCCCCAGCATTTT.

This chain connects TRBV9 to TRBJ1-6; 9 nucleotides match TRBD1. V shed 4 bases, J shed 2 bases, and the junction held 7 bases outside the gene matches. Germline lookup yields CDR1 SGDLS and CDR2 YYNGEE. The CDR3 contains 17 residues. This CDR3 is CASSPGQGRTYNSPLHF. CDR3 in DNA: TGTGCCAGCAGCCCGGGACAGGGAAGGACCTATAATTCACCCCTCCACTTT.

The chain uses TRBV27 and TRBJ1-2, with TRBD1 matching 12 bases. Germline lookup yields CDR1 MNHEY and CDR2 SMNVEV (reference sequence). The CDR3 sequence is 15 residues long. The junction had 4 bases not matched to a gene; V was cut back by 3 bases and J by 5 bases. The CDR3 sequence: CASSLWGQGAYGYTF. The CDR3, as DNA: TGTGCCAGCAGTTTGTGGGGACAGGGGGCTTATGGCTACACCTTC.

This clone was recorded a few times. The rearrangement links TRBV7-2 to TRBJ1-1; D remains ambiguous. V was pared by 6 bases and J by 1 base, with 6 bases between. The CDR3 is 12 amino acids. Germline assignment: CDR1 SGHTA and CDR2 FQGNSA. CDR3 region: CASRRGNTEAFF. CDR3 bases: TGTGCCAGCAGGCGGGGGAACACTGAAGCTTTCTTT.

The chain carries TRBV5-1 and TRBJ2-5; TRBD1 matches 8 bases. The germline V gene has CDR1 SGHRS and CDR2 YFSETQ. The ends lost 3 bases at V and 5 bases at J; junction bases unmatched: 9. The CDR3 is made up of 15 amino acids. The CDR3 loop is CASSSTGTGGETQYF. In DNA, the CDR3 is TGCGCCAGCAGCTCAACCGGGACAGGCGGGGAGACCCAGTACTTC.

This rearrangement joins TRBV4-3 to TRBJ2-1; 9 bases line up with TRBD2. V trimming: 1 base; J trimming: 2 bases; junction bases outside the gene matches: 3. Germline CDR1 LGHNA, CDR2 YSLEER. This CDR3 region has 16 residues. This CDR3 is CASSQGTSVTYNEQFF. Here the CDR3 DNA reads TGCGCCAGCAGCCAAGGGACTAGCGTCACCTACAATGAGCAGTTCTTC.

CDR3 in amino acids: CASPSRPGNSPLHF. Here the CDR3 DNA reads TGTGCCAGCCCATCCCGGCCGGGTAATTCACCCCTCCACTTT. This sequence joins TRBV21-1 and TRBJ1-6. TRBV21-1 is given as a pseudogene. The CDR3 contains 14 residues.

The chain links TRBV28 to TRBJ1-2; D is perhaps TRBD1 (5 bases). CDR1 and CDR2 from the germline V gene are MDHEN and SYDVKM. Trimming removed 3 bases from V and 4 bases from J, with 15 bases in between. This CDR3 is built from 15 residues. CDR3 residues: CASSFRVVSSYGYTF. DNA for the CDR3: TGTGCCAGCAGTTTCAGGGTTGTGAGCTCCTATGGCTACACCTTC.

This chain connects TRBV23-1 to TRBJ2-2; the match to TRBD1 covers 8 bases. TRBV23-1 is reported as an ORF; its role is uncertain. This CDR3 has 18 residues. The V segment lost 0 bases and the J segment 8 bases; nucleotides outside the gene matches: 14. CDR3 in DNA: TGCGCCAGCAGTCAATCATGTGAAACCGGGACAGGAGAAGGGGAGCTGTTTTTT. Its protein product is CASSQSCETGTGEGELFF.

This sequence joins TRBV7-9 and TRBJ1-5; 7 positions agree with TRBD1. V shed 8 bases and J 0 bases; nucleotides not matched to a gene: 16. Germline CDR1 reads SEHNR; CDR2 reads FQNEAQ (reference sequence). The CDR3 consists of 18 residues. CDR3 amino acids: CASSPGQRGSLSNQPQHF. The CDR3 coding sequence is TGTGCCAGCTCACCGGGACAGCGTGGGTCCCTTAGCAATCAGCCCCAGCATTTT.

This clone was recorded once. The rearrangement joins TRBV9 to TRBJ1-3; no definite D call. This CDR3 contains 15 residues. The germline gives CDR1 SGDLS, CDR2 YYNGEE. The germline V and J ends were trimmed by 1 base and 0 bases, with 8 bases remaining between them. CDR3 protein: CASSVSYSSGNTIYF. CDR3 coding DNA: TGTGCCAGCAGCGTAAGCTACAGCTCTGGAAACACCATATATTTT.

In nucleotides, the CDR3 is TGCGCCAGCAGCGTCGACAGGGGGAATGAGCAGTTCTTC. Protein product: CASSVDRGNEQFF. This sequence joins TRBV5-1 and TRBJ2-1, with TRBD1 identical over 9 bases. V trimming: 4 bases; J trimming: 7 bases; junction bases outside the gene matches: 3. Per the germline V gene, CDR1 is SGHRS and CDR2 is YFSETQ. This CDR3 comprises 13 residues.

This chain links TRBV7-3 with TRBJ2-5, with 8 positions matching TRBD2. The ends lost 3 bases at V and 10 bases at J; junction bases unmatched: 7. This CDR3 contains 13 residues. Germline V gene sequence: CDR1 SGHTA, CDR2 FQGTGA. The CDR3, as DNA: TGTGCCAGCAGCTTGCAGCGGGAGATGTTCCAGTACTTC. Its translation: CASSLQREMFQYF.

The chain joins TRBV5-6 to TRBJ2-3; 8 nucleotides match TRBD2. Germline CDR1 SGHDT, CDR2 YYEEEE. V dropped 4 bases and J dropped 5; count of bases not matched to a gene: 9. The CDR3 runs to 15 residues. CDR3 in amino acids: CASSLAGLRGDTQYF. Written as DNA, the CDR3 is TGTGCCAGCAGCCTAGCGGGCCTCCGGGGAGATACGCAGTATTTT.

V usage is TRBV21-1 and J usage is TRBJ2-7; whether TRBD1, the table's D call, matches the DNA was not checked. TRBV21-1 is a listed pseudogene. This CDR3 is built from 15 residues. The CDR3 loop reads CASTPPRGADYEQYF. The CDR3 nucleotides are TGTGCCAGCACTCCCCCCAGGGGCGCCGATTACGAGCAGTACTTC.

The chain uses TRBV7-6 and TRBJ2-4, with D possibly being TRBD2 (6 bases). The germline V gene encodes CDR1 SGHVS and CDR2 FNYEAQ. This CDR3 is 16 amino acids long. Trimming took 4 bases from V and 1 from J, leaving 14 bases between them. CDR3 nucleotide sequence: TGTGCCAGCAGCTCCCGAGCCAGCGGGGCCAAAAACATTCAGTACTTC. Translating gives CASSSRASGAKNIQYF. The variable domain in full, completed from reference TRBV7-6 and TRBJ2-4, reads GAGVSQSPRYKVTKRGQDVALRCDPISGHVSLYWYRQALGQGPEFLTYFNYEAQQDKSGLPNDRFSAERPEGSISTLTIQRTEQRDSAMYRCASSSRASGAKNIQYFGAGTRLSVL.